What follows are 20 T cell receptor beta chains derived from one specimen sequenced in a study of OX40 agonist ivuxolimab in advanced cancers. Using immunoSEQ multiplex PCR, the repertoire was profiled, and TCRdb retains in-frame clones only, with some absent. Of under 85,000 clones detected, around 87% appear once; the ten largest clones hold about 2.5%. The starting material was CD4+ or CD8+ T cells sorted from blood, obtained in a trial of the OX40 agonist ivuxolimab. The receptors originated from an adult with an advanced solid tumor such as melanoma, head and neck, liver or kidney cancer.

The chain carries TRBV25-1 and TRBJ1-4; D is unresolved. The CDR3 extends over 15 amino acids. The V gene's germline CDR1 is MGHDK and CDR2 SYGVNS. V was shortened by 2 bases and J by 5 bases, with 12 bases between the two germline ends. Here the CDR3 DNA reads TGTGCCAGCAGTGAAGCGAGGAGGCAGAATGAAAAACTGTTTTTT. Translated: CASSEARRQNEKLFF.

The chain carries TRBV5-4 and TRBJ2-7; perhaps TRBD1 as D (6 bases). The germline CDR1 and CDR2 sequences are SGHNT and YYREEE (reference sequence). Trimming cost V 5 bases and J 4 bases, with 13 bases left between them. The length of the CDR3 is 13 residues. The CDR3 is CASSKPQGYEQYF. The CDR3, as DNA: TGTGCCAGCAGTAAACCCCAGGGGTACGAGCAGTACTTC.

The chain uses TRBV28 and TRBJ1-5, with D perhaps TRBD1 (5 bases). With 3 bases removed from V and 0 bases from J, the gap between germline ends came to 15 bases. The germline gives CDR1 MDHEN, CDR2 SYDVKM. CDR3 length: 17 amino acids. CDR3 in amino acids: CASSFLKRGYSNQPQHF. The CDR3 region has the DNA TGTGCCAGCAGTTTCCTCAAGAGGGGATATAGCAATCAGCCCCAGCATTTT.

V usage is TRBV7-6 and J usage is TRBJ2-5, with a possible D match to TRBD1 (7 bases). Germline V gene lookup returns CDR1 SGHVS and CDR2 FNYEAQ. The CDR3 is 18 residues long. Trimming stripped 2 bases from V and 5 bases from J, with 24 bases between. Here the CDR3 DNA reads TGTGCCAGCAGCTTACTGACCGGCGCGGGGCCCAGGGGGGAGACCCAGTACTTC. This translates into CASSLLTGAGPRGETQYF. The variable domain in full, with the rest retrieved from reference TRBV7-6 and TRBJ2-5, is GAGVSQSPRYKVTKRGQDVALRCDPISGHVSLYWYRQALGQGPEFLTYFNYEAQQDKSGLPNDRFSAERPEGSISTLTIQRTEQRDSAMYRCASSLLTGAGPRGETQYFGPGTRLLVL.

The chain has TRBV21-1 and TRBJ2-5; TRBD2 is the table's D call, not checked against the DNA. TRBV21-1 is shown as a pseudogene. This CDR3 is 19 amino acids long. CDR3 protein: CASSSPGSKTREVRETQYF. The CDR3 coding sequence is TGTGCCAGCAGCAGCCCCGGGTCTAAAACCAGGGAGGTACGGGAGACCCAGTACTTC.

The rearrangement joins TRBV5-1 to TRBJ2-3; TRBD2 aligns across 9 bases. The CDR3 totals 17 residues. V shed 3 bases and J 6 bases; nucleotides not matched to a gene: 14. Germline lookup yields CDR1 SGHRS and CDR2 YFSETQ. CDR3 amino acids: CASSSGGLRGGWDTQYF. Here the CDR3 DNA reads TGCGCCAGCAGCTCCGGAGGGTTGCGGGGGGGCTGGGATACGCAGTATTTT.

The chain uses TRBV9 and TRBJ2-3; TRBD2 matches 7 bases. Trimming took 4 bases from V and 1 from J; bases not matched to a gene: 9. CDR1 is SGDLS and CDR2 is YYNGEE in the germline V gene. The CDR3 covers 16 residues. CDR3 residues: CASSPEVGGGTDTQYF. In nucleotides, the CDR3 is TGTGCCAGCAGCCCAGAGGTGGGGGGGGGCACAGATACGCAGTATTTT.

The chain couples TRBV7-2 to TRBJ2-2; D ambiguous. The length of the CDR3 is 13 residues. Germline loops: CDR1 SGHTA, CDR2 FQGNSA. V lost 5 bases and J lost 3, with 7 bases in between. CDR3 loop: CASSIDYTGELFF. The DNA of the CDR3 is TGTGCCAGCAGCATCGATTACACCGGGGAGCTGTTTTTT.

In this sample, this clone turned up once. The chain carries TRBV11-2 and TRBJ2-1; maybe TRBD2 (5 bases). CDR1 is SGHAT, CDR2 FQNNGV, per germline. The CDR3 is 14 residues long. The germline V and J ends were trimmed by 0 bases and 4 bases, with 7 bases remaining between them. The CDR3 loop reads CASSLDGGYNEQFF. CDR3 sequence (DNA): TGTGCCAGCAGCTTAGACGGCGGGTACAATGAGCAGTTCTTC.

The chain employs TRBV7-2 and TRBJ2-5, with 10 bases lining up with TRBD2. The CDR3 is 14 residues long. J lost 5 bases, V lost 3 bases, and 3 bases had no gene match. Germline lookup yields CDR1 SGHTA and CDR2 FQGNSA. The CDR3 nucleotides read TGTGCCAGCAGCTTTCTAGCGGGGGTGGAGACCCAGTACTTC. Its translation: CASSFLAGVETQYF. Using reference TRBV7-2 and TRBJ2-5 for the parts outside the CDR3, the full variable domain is GAGVSQSPSNKVTEKGKDVELRCDPISGHTALYWYRQSLGQGLEFLIYFQGNSAPDKSGLPSDRFSAERTGGSVSTLTIQRTQQEDSAVYLCASSFLAGVETQYFGPGTRLLVL.

The chain has TRBV19 and TRBJ1-5; 7 bases are shared with TRBD1. Germline loops: CDR1 LNHDA, CDR2 SQIVND (reference sequence). J was trimmed by 0 bases and V by 8 bases; bases with no gene match: 10. There are 16 residues in the CDR3. CDR3 DNA sequence: TGTGCCAGTGAGACTGCCGGGACAGATAGCAATCAGCCCCAGCATTTT. It codes for CASETAGTDSNQPQHF.

The chain combines TRBV11-3 with TRBJ2-3; D is unresolved. The CDR3 has 12 residues. Germline lookup yields CDR1 SGHNT and CDR2 YENEEA. Trimming removed 4 bases at V and 4 bases at J, with 6 bases between. CDR3 protein: CASSSYPDTQYF. The CDR3 DNA follows: TGTGCCAGCAGCTCATACCCAGATACGCAGTATTTT.

The chain combines TRBV11-1 with TRBJ2-7; 8 bases match TRBD1. Germline lookup yields CDR1 SGHAT and CDR2 FQDESV (reference sequence). The CDR3 has 14 amino acids. The V gene end was trimmed by 3 bases and the J gene end by 3 bases; junction bases not matched to a gene: 4. The CDR3 DNA is TGTGCCAGCAGCTTCGACAGGGGCGGCTACGAGCAGTACTTC. Its protein is CASSFDRGGYEQYF.

The rearrangement uses TRBV29-1 and TRBJ1-2, with D hard to call. Germline CDR1 is SQVTM and CDR2 is ANQGSEA. This CDR3 region has 13 residues. Trimming pared 4 bases from V and 8 bases from J, leaving 17 bases between. CDR3 in DNA: TGCAGCGTTGCCAGAGCCTCAAACAGAGGCTACACCTTC. Translating gives CSVARASNRGYTF.

This clone appeared once. The DNA of the CDR3 is TGTGCCAGCAGCTTAGGCCAGGGGGGTGAAGCTTTCTTT. Its translation: CASSLGQGGEAFF. This chain joins TRBV7-2 and TRBJ1-1; 7 positions match TRBD1. The CDR3 has 13 residues. The V gene's germline CDR1 is SGHTA and CDR2 FQGNSA. Trimming removed 1 base from V and 7 bases from J; junction bases left unmatched: 3.

The chain joins TRBV29-1 to TRBJ2-2; 10 positions agree with TRBD1. The germline CDR1 and CDR2 sequences are SQVTM and ANQGSEA. The V gene end was trimmed by 7 bases and the J gene end by 4 bases; junction bases not matched to a gene: 3. The CDR3 has 13 residues. The CDR3 region is CSADRGGTGELFF. CDR3 coding DNA: TGCAGCGCGGACAGGGGGGGCACCGGGGAGCTGTTTTTT.

This clone has more than one count but fewer than ten. This chain joins TRBV28 and TRBJ1-1; D uncertain. CDR3 length: 14 residues. Germline lookup yields CDR1 MDHEN and CDR2 SYDVKM. Trimming took off 2 bases at V and 1 base at J, with 8 bases between the two ends. CDR3 in amino acids: CASSLLRQNTEAFF. The CDR3, as DNA: TGTGCCAGCAGTTTACTCCGACAGAACACTGAAGCTTTCTTT.

The chain carries TRBV7-8 and TRBJ1-1; possible D gene TRBD1, 6 bases. In germline, CDR1 is SGHVS, CDR2 FQNEAQ. There are 14 residues in the CDR3. Deletions cut 3 bases from V and 4 bases from J, with 12 bases between. Written as DNA, the CDR3 is TGTGCCAGCAGCTTCACAGGGCTGACCACTGAAGCTTTCTTT. Encoded protein: CASSFTGLTTEAFF.

The table lists this clone with a few counts. The CDR3 loop is CASSRSGTGGEPQHF. In DNA, the CDR3 is TGTGCCAGCAGTCGCTCCGGGACAGGGGGCGAGCCCCAGCATTTT. V gene TRBV28 combines with J gene TRBJ1-5; TRBD1 agrees at 12 bases. This CDR3 contains 15 residues. The V segment lost 5 bases and the J segment 8 bases; nucleotides outside the gene matches: 7. The germline gives CDR1 MDHEN, CDR2 SYDVKM.

This clone was observed once. This chain uses TRBV10-3 with TRBJ1-1; a possible D gene is TRBD1 (6 bases). V lost 6 bases and J lost 1, with 15 bases in between. The V gene's germline CDR1 is ENHRY and CDR2 SYGVKD. The CDR3 length is 15 residues. For the CDR3, the DNA is TGTGCCATCAGCGCCTTGACAGGCCCGAACACTGAAGCTTTCTTT. Translation gives CAISALTGPNTEAFF.